The T cell receptor beta chain described here comes from a study of blood T cell repertoires in COVID-19. Sequencing used immunoSEQ multiplex PCR; TCRdb keeps in-frame clones, though not all of them. The profile covers a few hundred thousand clones, with approximately 77% appearing a single time and 3% to 4% taken by the ten largest. Ten or more counts support this clone. J gave up 5 bases and V 10 bases, and 3 bases lay outside the gene matches. Germline lookup yields CDR1 LNHDA and CDR2 SQIVND (reference sequence). CDR3 length equals 11 residues. V usage is TRBV19 and J usage is TRBJ1-2, with TRBD1 matching over 8 bases. Sequencing input: peripheral blood. This receptor was obtained from a woman at least 80 years old with acute or convalescent COVID-19. CDR3 DNA: TGTGCCACCAGACAGGGGTATGGCTACACCTTC. As protein: CATRQGYGYTF.